This TCR beta chain is from a study of post-analysis software for immune sequencing data. The overall study: Progressive-relapsing, secondary progressive and relapsing-remitting multiple sclerosis were among the disease courses included.

Carried by the TCR beta cDNA libraries were unique molecular identifiers. TCRdb analysed the PCR reads with MiXCR anew, one entry per CDR3 protein. The sample shows some 690,000 distinct CDR3 sequences, around 60% of them seen only once. The sequence came from a girl aged 2 to 10 with multiple sclerosis. Source material: blood.

CDR3 loop: CASSTGGVGAKNIQYF. For the CDR3, the DNA is TGTGCCAGCAGTACAGGGGGCGTAGGGGCCAAAAACATTCAGTACTTC. The rearrangement links TRBV6-6 to TRBJ2-4, with 9 bases fitting TRBD1. Unmatched junction bases numbered 6, after V lost 5 bases and J lost 1 base. Germline CDR1 is MNHNY and CDR2 is SVGAGI (reference sequence). This CDR3 spans 16 amino acids.